One and the same sample provided the 6 T cell receptor beta chains below, sequenced in a study of T cells of healthy individuals (dated by TCRdb to 2017 to 2018). Receptors were amplified or captured by 5' RACE. For sequencing, an Illumina MiSeq was employed. The public sequencing data were trimmed at Q25 with fastp and processed into clonotypes with MiXCR by TCRdb, which kept only in-frame beta chains. Every CDR3 protein is listed once, alongside the most common genes and DNA of its rows. For this sample there are about 96,000 distinct CDR3 sequences; about 16% appear just once. 6.2% of the sample is in the top ten clones. Receptors originate from a human donor in good health.

V and J are TRBV27 and TRBJ2-7; 9 nucleotides match TRBD1. Germline-derived CDR1 and CDR2 are MNHEY and SMNVEV (reference sequence). V lost 4 bases and J lost 4; bases outside the gene matches: 14. The CDR3 runs 17 residues. CDR3 DNA sequence: TGTGCCAGCAGTTGGGGCCTAACGGGACAGGGCGAGTACGAGCAGTACTTC. Its translation is CASSWGLTGQGEYEQYF.

This clonotype has more than one count but fewer than ten. The chain combines TRBV4-1 with TRBJ2-5; TRBD1 might be the D (6 bases). V dropped 3 bases and J dropped 0 bases, with 8 bases sitting between them. From germline, CDR1 is MGHRA and CDR2 YSYEKL. The CDR3 loop spans 14 amino acids. The CDR3 DNA reads as TGCGCCAGCAGCCAGAGGACAGACCAAGAGACCCAGTACTTC. This sequence encodes CASSQRTDQETQYF.

This clonotype was seen repeatedly, ten times or more. V is TRBV5-1 and J is TRBJ2-2; D ambiguous. The V and J ends lost 2 bases and 3 bases respectively, with 8 bases between them. Germline CDR1 and CDR2: SGHRS and YFSETQ. CDR3 length equals 14 residues. The chain's CDR3 is CASSLTGHTGELFF. The CDR3 nucleotides read TGCGCCAGCAGCTTAACTGGGCACACCGGGGAGCTGTTTTTT.

V gene TRBV4-2 combines with J gene TRBJ1-3, with D hard to call. Trimming cost V 0 bases and J 2 bases, with 11 bases left between them. CDR1 is LGHNA and CDR2 is YNFKEQ in the germline V gene. The CDR3 has 16 amino acids. The chain's CDR3 is CASSQDWRAPGNTIYF. DNA of the CDR3: TGTGCCAGCAGCCAAGATTGGAGGGCACCTGGAAACACCATATATTTT.

The sample holds a few counts of this clonotype. The CDR3 spells CATAGSPSTDTQYF. CDR3 coding DNA: TGCGCCACCGCAGGGTCCCCTAGCACAGATACGCAGTATTTT. The chain combines TRBV4-1 with TRBJ2-3; a weak D match, TRBD1 (5 bases). The germline V and J ends were trimmed by 10 bases and 0 bases, with 14 bases remaining between them. The CDR3 contains 14 residues. Germline lookup yields CDR1 MGHRA and CDR2 YSYEKL.

This clonotype was seen more than once but under ten times. This chain uses TRBV4-1 with TRBJ2-2; a weak D match, TRBD1 (6 bases). CDR1 and CDR2 (germline): MGHRA, YSYEKL. The CDR3 length is 15 residues. Between the trimmed V and J ends, which lost 1 base and 4 bases, there was a span of 10 bases. CDR3 DNA sequence: TGCGCCAGCAGCCAAGGGTGGACAGCCACCGGGGAGCTGTTTTTT. This sequence encodes CASSQGWTATGELFF.